The rows below give T cell receptor beta chains drawn from one sample of a study of cytomegalovirus exposure and HLA in healthy donors. Clones were sequenced by immunoSEQ multiplex PCR, and TCRdb holds only the in-frame ones, with some missing. The table includes around 170,000 clones, almost 85% detected once. The specimen sequenced was PBMCs. All receptors come from a boy between 2 and 10 years old in good health and CMV-seronegative. The CDR3 runs from the conserved cysteine through the conserved F or W. D genes are given only for firm matches. Clone size appears in some rows only: once, few, many, or a class for an expanded clone.

abundance	v_gene	j_gene	d_gene	CDR3nt	CDR3aa
NA	TRBV1	TRBJ2-5	NA	TGCACCAGCAGCCCCCCTAGCGGTCCTTGGGGGGAGACCCAGTACTTC	CTSSPPSGPWGETQYF
NA	TRBV18	TRBJ2-5	TRBD2	TGTGCCAGCTCACCCCTAGCGGGAGGGCTAGAGACCCAGTACTTC	CASSPLAGGLETQYF
NA	TRBV4-2	TRBJ2-1	TRBD1	TGTGCCAGCAGCCGAGAAAGACCCGGGACAGGGATAATTTATGAGCAGTTCTTC	CASSRERPGTGIIYEQFF
NA	TRBV6-6	TRBJ1-2	NA	TGTGCCAGCAAGGGGACTGCGGATAACTATGGCTACACCTTC	CASKGTADNYGYTF
once	TRBV5-4	TRBJ2-7	NA	TGTGCCAGCAGCTTACCGAGCCCTGGTCCCTTTCGAGAGCAGTACTTC	CASSLPSPGPFREQYF
few	TRBV11-2	TRBJ1-1	NA	TGTGCCAGCAGCCCCCAGCGGAGAAGATACACTGAAGCTTTCTTT	CASSPQRRRYTEAFF
NA	TRBV18	TRBJ2-1	TRBD1	TGTGCCAGCTCGTCCCGGACAGGGGGATACAATGAGCAGTTCTTC	CASSSRTGGYNEQFF
few	TRBV7-9	TRBJ1-4	TRBD1	TGTGCCAGCAGTCGTAACGACAGGGTTTGGGTAGAAAAACTGTTTTTT	CASSRNDRVWVEKLFF
few	TRBV10-3	TRBJ2-7	TRBD2	TGTGCCATAAGCGAGCGGGAGGGCCAAGGCGAGCAGTACTTC	CAISEREGQGEQYF
NA	TRBV9	TRBJ2-6	TRBD1	TGTGCCAGCAGCCCGCGGACAGGGAGATTTACTGGGGCCAACGTCCTGACTTTC	CASSPRTGRFTGANVLTF
NA	TRBV29-1	TRBJ1-5	TRBD1	TGCAGCGCTGGACAGGGAGTGGATCAGCCCCAGCATTTT	CSAGQGVDQPQHF
NA	TRBV5-1	TRBJ1-1	TRBD1	TGCGCCAGCAGCTTGGCGGTGGACAGGGGGGGCACTGAAGCTTTCTTT	CASSLAVDRGGTEAFF
NA	TRBV9	TRBJ2-7	NA	TGTGCCAGCAGCCCAACGCTATCGGAGTTCTACGAGCAGTACTTC	CASSPTLSEFYEQYF
NA	TRBV28	TRBJ2-1	TRBD1	TGTGCCAGCAGTCCTCGACAGGGGGGAGGCACTGAGCAGTTCTTC	CASSPRQGGGTEQFF
few	TRBV5-4	TRBJ1-5	TRBD1	TGTGCCAGCAGCTTGGGGACAGGGGGCCGCAATCAGCCCCAGCATTTT	CASSLGTGGRNQPQHF
NA	TRBV5-1	TRBJ1-1	TRBD1	TGCGCCAGCACCCAAAGTTTTAGGGGGCGAAACACTGAAGCTTTCTTT	CASTQSFRGRNTEAFF
NA	TRBV10-3	TRBJ2-7	NA	TGTGCCATCAGTGAGTCGGGGGCCAACTACGAGCAGTACTTC	CAISESGANYEQYF
NA	TRBV15	TRBJ2-7	NA	TGTGCCACCAGCAGAGATTCCGGTGACTCCTACGAGCAGTACTTC	CATSRDSGDSYEQYF
NA	TRBV7-9	TRBJ2-1	TRBD2	TGTGCCAGCAGCGCCGGGACTAGCGTTCGCGAGCAGTTCTTC	CASSAGTSVREQFF
NA	TRBV11-2	TRBJ2-2	NA	TGTGCCAGCAGCCATGACAGCTATAACACCGGGGAGCTGTTTTTT	CASSHDSYNTGELFF
NA	TRBV11-2	TRBJ1-3	NA	TGTGCCAGCAGCTTAGATCGGGGGACCTCTGGAAACACCATATATTTT	CASSLDRGTSGNTIYF
NA	TRBV28	TRBJ2-5	NA	TGTGCCAGCAGTTCGGAGGAGACCCAGTACTTC	CASSSEETQYF
NA	TRBV4-1	TRBJ2-1	NA	TGCGCCAGCAGCCAAGTTACGGGAGAATCCTACAATGAGCAGTTCTTC	CASSQVTGESYNEQFF
NA	TRBV5-4	TRBJ1-1	TRBD1	TGTGCCAGCTTAGATTACAGGGGGGCTGAAGCTTTCTTT	CASLDYRGAEAFF
NA	TRBV7-9	TRBJ2-7	TRBD2	TGTGCCAGCAGCTTCGGGGGAGGGCCGGTTTTCTCCTACGAGCAGTACTTC	CASSFGGGPVFSYEQYF
NA	TRBV28	TRBJ2-2	NA	TGTGCCAGCAGTTCAGTGGGGCAGGTCAACACCGGGGAGCTGTTTTTT	CASSSVGQVNTGELFF
NA	TRBV11-2	TRBJ2-7	NA	TGTGCCAGCAGCGACTCAGGGGGAGCGGGCTACGAGCAGTACTTC	CASSDSGGAGYEQYF
NA	TRBV18	TRBJ1-1	TRBD1	TGTGCCAGCTCACCAATCGGACAGGGCGACACTGAAGCTTTCTTT	CASSPIGQGDTEAFF
NA	TRBV25-1	TRBJ2-7	NA	TGTGCCAGCAGTGGCCCGGGGAAAGGGGGCGAGCAGTACTTC	CASSGPGKGGEQYF
NA	TRBV2	TRBJ2-7	TRBD1	TGTGCCAGCAGTCGGACAGGGAGGTACGAGCAGTACTTC	CASSRTGRYEQYF
NA	TRBV28	TRBJ2-1	NA	TGTGCCAGCAGTTACGTCGGTAGCTCCTACAATGAGCAGTTCTTC	CASSYVGSSYNEQFF
once	TRBV7-9	TRBJ1-1	NA	TGTGCCAGCAGCAGATCAGGGGCCTCGAACACTGAAGCTTTCTTT	CASSRSGASNTEAFF
NA	TRBV4-1	TRBJ2-1	NA	TGCGCCAGCAGCCAAGAGAGACCGGACAGCTCCTACAATGAGCAGTTCTTC	CASSQERPDSSYNEQFF
NA	TRBV10-1	TRBJ2-3	NA	TGCGCCAGCAGTGAGAGAACCCTAGGAGATACGCAGTATTTT	CASSERTLGDTQYF
NA	TRBV2	TRBJ2-1	TRBD2	TGTGCCAGCGCTGGGACTAGGACTGACAATGAGCAGTTCTTC	CASAGTRTDNEQFF
once	TRBV9	TRBJ2-2	NA	TGTGCCAGCAGCGTTAGAGGGATGGACACCGGGGAGCTGTTTTTT	CASSVRGMDTGELFF
NA	TRBV6-4	TRBJ2-2	TRBD2	TGTGCCAGCGCTAGCGGGACGAACACCGGGGAGCTGTTTTTT	CASASGTNTGELFF